Each of the 18 T cell receptor beta chains below was sequenced from the same sample in a study of breast tumors, draining lymph nodes, adjacent tissues. Samples came from axillary lymph nodes draining the breast cancer. One entry per CDR3 protein, called by TCRdb with MiXCR from the multiplex PCR reads. Here the sample spans some 120,000 distinct CDR3 sequences, around 20% being singletons. The sample was axillary lymph node tissue. These receptors were collected from a female donor with breast cancer. Some clones in this sample may be carry-over from other donors' samples.

Comment on this clonotype: This may stem from a read error, because a much larger clone lies one nucleotide away. The chain has TRBV6-1 and TRBJ1-5, with 7 bases lining up with TRBD1. Germline CDR1 MNHNS, CDR2 SASEGT. This CDR3 has 15 amino acids. CDR3 DNA: TGTGTCAGCAGTGAACTGGGACAGACCAATCAGCCCCAGCATTTT. This sequence encodes CVSSELGQTNQPQHF.

The genes are TRBV6-5 and TRBJ2-1; perhaps TRBD2 as D (7 bases). V was shortened by 7 bases and J by 5 bases, with 18 bases between the two germline ends. CDR1 MNHEY and CDR2 SVGAGI come from the germline V gene. The CDR3 spans 15 residues. The CDR3 protein is CASNPRGGGDNEQFF. CDR3 bases: TGTGCCAGCAATCCACGAGGGGGAGGGGACAATGAGCAGTTCTTC.

This clonotype has at least ten counts. This chain uses TRBV20-1 with TRBJ2-1; TRBD1 matches at 8 bases. The CDR3 spans 14 residues. Germline-derived CDR1 and CDR2 are DFQATT and SNEGSKA (reference sequence). V shed 4 bases and J 7 bases; nucleotides not matched to a gene: 9. The CDR3 region has the DNA TGCAGTGCTAATCACAGGGGGGCCGGGAATGAGCAGTTCTTC. Translated, it gives CSANHRGAGNEQFF.

This clonotype was recorded a few times. The chain couples TRBV3-1 to TRBJ2-2; 7 nucleotides align to TRBD2. V gave up 2 bases and J gave up 3 bases; unmatched junction bases: 3. This CDR3 is built from 15 residues. Germline V gene lookup returns CDR1 LGHDT and CDR2 YNNKEL (reference sequence). Here the CDR3 reads CASSQSSGYTGELFF. CDR3 DNA: TGTGCCAGCAGCCAATCTAGCGGATACACCGGGGAGCTGTTTTTT. The full variable domain, in which reference TRBV3-1 and TRBJ2-2 provide the parts outside the CDR3, is DTAVSQTPKYLVTQMGNDKSIKCEQNLGHDTMYWYKQDSKKFLKIMFSYNNKELIINETVPNRFSPKSPDKAHLNLHINSLELGDSAVYFCASSQSSGYTGELFFGEGSRLTVL.

Ten or more counts support this clonotype. The rearrangement links TRBV19 to TRBJ1-2, with no clear D. CDR1 and CDR2 from the germline V gene are LNHDA and SQIVND (reference sequence). This CDR3 spans 15 amino acids. Trimming cost V 0 bases and J 4 bases, with 12 bases left between them. Here the CDR3 reads CASSIEASLSYGYTF. CDR3 DNA: TGTGCCAGTAGTATAGAGGCCAGCTTGTCCTATGGCTACACCTTC.

This clonotype was counted ten times or more. The rearrangement links TRBV19 to TRBJ2-2, with 7 bases identical to TRBD1. CDR1 and CDR2 (germline): LNHDA, SQIVND (reference sequence). J was trimmed by 7 bases and V by 7 bases; bases with no gene match: 3. This CDR3 has 12 residues. CDR3 in amino acids: CASNTGVGELFF. CDR3 DNA: TGTGCCAGTAATACAGGGGTCGGGGAGCTGTTTTTT.

This clonotype came up many times. The gene calls are TRBV20-1 and TRBJ2-3; TRBD2 agrees at 9 bases. Germline CDR1 is DFQATT and CDR2 is SNEGSKA (reference sequence). This CDR3 is built from 14 residues. After removal of 6 bases from V and 3 bases from J, the junction contained 7 bases not matched to a gene. The CDR3 loop reads CSAVSGSLTDTQYF. Here the CDR3 DNA reads TGCAGTGCGGTTAGCGGGAGTCTAACAGATACGCAGTATTTT.

A word on this clonotype: The germline gene is not matched at one end of the junction; a read error may be the cause. The chain carries TRBV19 and TRBJ2-1; TRBD1 aligns across 7 bases. This CDR3 region has 16 residues. The germline CDR1 and CDR2 sequences are LNHDA and SQIVND (reference sequence). For the CDR3, the DNA is TGTGCCAGTAGTATCATGTCAGGGGGTCCCTACAATGGGCAGTTCTTC. It translates to CASSIMSGGPYNGQFF.

This clonotype has a count of ten or more. This rearrangement joins TRBV12-3 or TRBV12-4 to TRBJ2-5; 10 nucleotides line up with TRBD2. Trimming removed 6 bases from V and 7 bases from J; junction bases left unmatched: 11. CDR3 length: 15 residues. CDR3 sequence (DNA): TGTGCCAGCAGACCAACTAGCGGGGATGGTGGGACCCAGTACTTC. Its translation: CASRPTSGDGGTQYF.

This clonotype was seen ten or more times. The chain is built from TRBV4-2 and TRBJ2-7; 8 bases agree with TRBD1. Germline CDR1 is LGHNA and CDR2 is YNFKEQ. V lost 5 bases and J lost 3; bases outside the gene matches: 3. The CDR3 consists of 13 residues. The CDR3: CASSYDRGYEQYF. The CDR3 nucleotides are TGTGCCAGCAGCTACGACAGGGGCTACGAGCAGTACTTC.

This clonotype was observed at least ten times. The chain recombines TRBV20-1 with TRBJ2-1; D assignment may be TRBD1 or TRBD2 (5 bases each). V lost 5 bases and J 9 bases, leaving 17 bases between the germline ends. This CDR3 comprises 13 residues. Germline CDR1 reads DFQATT; CDR2 reads SNEGSKA (reference sequence). For the CDR3, the DNA is TGCAGTGCTGCGGGTCTCACGAGGGGTGAGCAGTTCTTC. Residues: CSAAGLTRGEQFF.

This clonotype has a count of ten or more. The chain carries TRBV5-1 and TRBJ2-3; 11 bases line up with TRBD2. CDR1 is SGHRS and CDR2 is YFSETQ in the germline V gene. The CDR3 loop spans 18 amino acids. Trimming cost V 0 bases and J 5 bases; bases outside gene matches: 11. CDR3 loop: CASSLEVSGRAGKDTQYF. The CDR3 DNA is TGCGCCAGCAGCTTGGAGGTTAGCGGGAGGGCCGGGAAAGATACGCAGTATTTT.

This clonotype came up many times. The chain joins TRBV10-3 to TRBJ2-3, with D unresolved. The CDR3 loop spans 14 amino acids. The ends were cut back, 6 bases at V and 2 bases at J, with 12 bases in the middle. CDR1 and CDR2 from the germline V gene are ENHRY and SYGVKD. CDR3 region: CAIREAENTDTQYF. The CDR3, as DNA: TGTGCCATCAGAGAGGCAGAGAACACAGATACGCAGTATTTT.

This clonotype was seen a few times. A much more abundant neighbour one base away suggests this may be a read error. The V gene is TRBV20-1, the J gene TRBJ2-3; 8 positions agree with TRBD2. The CDR3 is 18 residues long. CDR1 DFQATT and CDR2 SNEGSKA come from the germline V gene (reference sequence). The CDR3 bases are TGCGGTGCCCGGGTGCTAGCGGGCGAAGGGGTGAACACAGATACGCAGTATTTT. This encodes CGARVLAGEGVNTDTQYF.

This clonotype appeared many times. V usage is TRBV15 and J usage is TRBJ2-7; TRBD2 matches at 9 bases. V lost 5 bases to trimming and J lost 4 bases; unmatched junction nucleotides: 9. This CDR3 has 15 residues. In germline, CDR1 is LNHNV, CDR2 YYDKDF (reference sequence). The CDR3 protein is CATSVPLAGKYEQYF. CDR3 nucleotide sequence: TGTGCCACCAGCGTCCCTCTAGCGGGAAAATACGAGCAGTACTTC.

On this clonotype: Given a much more abundant clone one base away, this may be a read error. V usage is TRBV9 and J usage is TRBJ1-2, with a weak D call TRBD1 (5 bases). V lost 4 bases to trimming and J lost 2 bases, with 18 bases between them. The CDR3 has 16 residues. Germline lookup yields CDR1 SGDLS and CDR2 YYNGEE. The CDR3 sequence is CASSCRPDGTNYGYTF. The CDR3 DNA is TGTGCCAGCAGCTGTAGGCCGGATGGGACCAACTATGGCTACACCTTC.

At least ten counts were recorded for this clonotype. The chain employs TRBV20-1 and TRBJ2-1; 7 positions match TRBD1. Trimming cost V 0 bases and J 4 bases; bases outside gene matches: 6. The CDR3 is 15 residues long. CDR1 DFQATT and CDR2 SNEGSKA come from the germline V gene (reference sequence). CDR3 sequence reads: CSAREIGTAYNEQFF. In nucleotides, the CDR3 is TGCAGTGCTAGAGAAATCGGGACAGCTTACAATGAGCAGTTCTTC.

Ten or more counts support this clonotype. The rearrangement joins TRBV6-6 to TRBJ2-7; TRBD2 agrees at 13 bases. CDR3 length: 16 amino acids. With V trimmed by 6 bases and J by 4 bases, 9 bases remained unmatched. The V gene's germline CDR1 is MNHNY and CDR2 SVGAGI (reference sequence). The CDR3 DNA is TGTGCCAGCAGCCGAGGACTAGCGGGAGCTCGATACGAGCAGTACTTC. Translated: CASSRGLAGARYEQYF.